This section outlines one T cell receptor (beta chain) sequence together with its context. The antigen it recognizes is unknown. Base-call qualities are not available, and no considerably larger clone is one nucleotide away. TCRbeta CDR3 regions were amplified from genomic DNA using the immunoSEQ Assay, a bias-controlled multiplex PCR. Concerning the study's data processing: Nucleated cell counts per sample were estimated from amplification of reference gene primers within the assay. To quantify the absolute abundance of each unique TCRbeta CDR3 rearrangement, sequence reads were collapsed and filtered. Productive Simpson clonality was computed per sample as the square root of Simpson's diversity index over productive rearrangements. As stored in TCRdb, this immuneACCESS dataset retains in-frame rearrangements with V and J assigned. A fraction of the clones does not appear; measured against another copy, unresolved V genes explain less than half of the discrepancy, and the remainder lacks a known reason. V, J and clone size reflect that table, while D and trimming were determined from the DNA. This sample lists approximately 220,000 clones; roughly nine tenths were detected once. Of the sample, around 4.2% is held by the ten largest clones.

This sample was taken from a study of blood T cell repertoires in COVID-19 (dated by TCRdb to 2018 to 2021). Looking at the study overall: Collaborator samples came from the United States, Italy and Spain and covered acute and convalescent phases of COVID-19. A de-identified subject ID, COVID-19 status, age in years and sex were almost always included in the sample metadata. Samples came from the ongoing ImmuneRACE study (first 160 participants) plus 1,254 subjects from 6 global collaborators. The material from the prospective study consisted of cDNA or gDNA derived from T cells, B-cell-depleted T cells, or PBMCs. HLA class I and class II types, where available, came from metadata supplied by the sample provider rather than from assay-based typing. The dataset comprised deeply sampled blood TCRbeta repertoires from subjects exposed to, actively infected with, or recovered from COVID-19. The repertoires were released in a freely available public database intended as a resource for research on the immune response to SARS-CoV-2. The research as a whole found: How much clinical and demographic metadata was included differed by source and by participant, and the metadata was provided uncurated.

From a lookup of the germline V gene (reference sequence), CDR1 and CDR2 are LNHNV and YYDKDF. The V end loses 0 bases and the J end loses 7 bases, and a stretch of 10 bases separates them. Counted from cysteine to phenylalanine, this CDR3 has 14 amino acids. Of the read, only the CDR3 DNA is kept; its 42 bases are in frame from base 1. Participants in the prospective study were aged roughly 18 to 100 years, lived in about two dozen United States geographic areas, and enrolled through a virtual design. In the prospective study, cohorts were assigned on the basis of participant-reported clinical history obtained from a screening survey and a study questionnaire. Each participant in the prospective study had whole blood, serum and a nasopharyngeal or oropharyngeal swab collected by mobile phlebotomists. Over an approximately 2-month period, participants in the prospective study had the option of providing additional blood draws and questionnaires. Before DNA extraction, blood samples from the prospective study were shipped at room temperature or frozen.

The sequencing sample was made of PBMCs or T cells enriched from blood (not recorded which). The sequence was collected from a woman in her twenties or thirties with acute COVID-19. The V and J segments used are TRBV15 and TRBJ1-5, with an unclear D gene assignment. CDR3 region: CATSRDSKKQPQHF. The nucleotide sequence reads TGTGCCACCAGCAGAGATAGTAAGAAACAGCCCCAGCATTTT.